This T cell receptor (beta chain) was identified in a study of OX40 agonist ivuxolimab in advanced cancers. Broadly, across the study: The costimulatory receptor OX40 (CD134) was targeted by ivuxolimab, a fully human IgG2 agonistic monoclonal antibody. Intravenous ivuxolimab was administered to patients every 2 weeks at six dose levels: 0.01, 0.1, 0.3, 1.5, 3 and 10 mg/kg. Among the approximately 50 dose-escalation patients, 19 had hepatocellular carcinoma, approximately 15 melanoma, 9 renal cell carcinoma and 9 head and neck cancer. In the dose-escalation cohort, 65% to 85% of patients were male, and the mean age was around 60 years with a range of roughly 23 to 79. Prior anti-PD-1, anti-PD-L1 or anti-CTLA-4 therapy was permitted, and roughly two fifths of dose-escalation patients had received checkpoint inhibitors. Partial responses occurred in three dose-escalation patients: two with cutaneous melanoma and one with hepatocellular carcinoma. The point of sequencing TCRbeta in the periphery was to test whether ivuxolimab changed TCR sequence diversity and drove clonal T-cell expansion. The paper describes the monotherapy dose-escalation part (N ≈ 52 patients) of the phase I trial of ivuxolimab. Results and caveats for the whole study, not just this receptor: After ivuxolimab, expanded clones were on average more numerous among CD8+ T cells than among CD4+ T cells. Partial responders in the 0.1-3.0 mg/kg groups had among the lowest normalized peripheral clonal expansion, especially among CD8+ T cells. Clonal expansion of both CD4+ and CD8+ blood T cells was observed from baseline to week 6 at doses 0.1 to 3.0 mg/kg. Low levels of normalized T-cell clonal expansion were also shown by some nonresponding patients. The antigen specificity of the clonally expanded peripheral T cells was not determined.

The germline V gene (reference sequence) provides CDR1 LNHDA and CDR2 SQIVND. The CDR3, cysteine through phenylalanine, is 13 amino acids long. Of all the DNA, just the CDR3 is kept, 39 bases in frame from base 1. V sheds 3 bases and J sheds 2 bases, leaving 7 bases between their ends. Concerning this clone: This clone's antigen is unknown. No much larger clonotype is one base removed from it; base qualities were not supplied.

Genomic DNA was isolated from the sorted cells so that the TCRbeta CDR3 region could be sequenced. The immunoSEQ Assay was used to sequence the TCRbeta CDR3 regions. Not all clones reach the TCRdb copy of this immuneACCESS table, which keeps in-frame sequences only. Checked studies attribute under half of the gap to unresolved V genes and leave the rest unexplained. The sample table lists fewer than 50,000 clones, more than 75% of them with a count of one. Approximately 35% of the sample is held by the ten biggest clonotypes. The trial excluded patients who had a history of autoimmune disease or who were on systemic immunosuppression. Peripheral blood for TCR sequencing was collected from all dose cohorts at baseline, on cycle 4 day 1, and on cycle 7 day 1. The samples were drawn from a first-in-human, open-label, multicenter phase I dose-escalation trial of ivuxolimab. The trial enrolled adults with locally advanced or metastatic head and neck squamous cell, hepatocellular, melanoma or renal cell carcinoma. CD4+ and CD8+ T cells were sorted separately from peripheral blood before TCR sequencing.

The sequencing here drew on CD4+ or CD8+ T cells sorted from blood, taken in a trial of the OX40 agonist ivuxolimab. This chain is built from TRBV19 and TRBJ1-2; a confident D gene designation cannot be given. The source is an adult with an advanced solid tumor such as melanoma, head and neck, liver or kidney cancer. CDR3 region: CASSMDANYGYTF. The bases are TGTGCCAGTAGTATGGATGCGAACTATGGCTACACCTTC.